Each of the 9 T cell receptor beta chains below was sequenced from the same sample in a study of blood T cell repertoires in COVID-19. Profiling relied on immunoSEQ multiplex PCR, and the TCRdb table lists in-frame clones only, not all of them. The sample comprises some 110,000 clones, about four fifths of which are singletons, and 8% to 9.5% rests with the top ten. Sequencing was carried out using peripheral blood. Every receptor here comes from a woman in her seventies with acute or convalescent COVID-19.

This chain uses TRBV6-5 with TRBJ2-7; possibly TRBD1 for D (5 bases). Trimming stripped 8 bases from V and 3 bases from J, with 8 bases between. CDR3 size: 11 residues. Germline CDR1 reads MNHEY; CDR2 reads SVGAGI. The CDR3 here is CASGTGYEQYF. CDR3 nucleotides: TGTGCCAGCGGAACAGGCTACGAGCAGTACTTC.

The chain links TRBV4-1 to TRBJ2-2, with D maybe TRBD2 (6 bases). Trimming cost V 0 bases and J 6 bases, with 20 bases left between them. CDR1 and CDR2 (germline): MGHRA, YSYEKL. The CDR3 contains 18 residues. The CDR3 is CASSQEPTGDLGAGELFF. The CDR3 DNA is TGCGCCAGCAGCCAAGAGCCCACGGGGGATCTGGGCGCCGGGGAGCTGTTTTTT.

V usage is TRBV3-1 (or the pseudogene TRBV3-2) and J usage is TRBJ1-1; 8 bases map to TRBD1. Germline trimming cut 2 bases from V and 3 bases from J; bases unmatched to any gene: 11. This CDR3 contains 17 residues. The V gene's germline CDR1 is LGHDT and CDR2 YNNKEL (reference sequence). CDR3 in DNA: TGTGCCAGCAGCCAACCCCCAGACAGGGGACGGGACACTGAAGCTTTCTTT. As protein: CASSQPPDRGRDTEAFF.

The chain carries TRBV9 and TRBJ2-3, with unresolved D. V was clipped by 4 bases and J by 0 bases, with 15 bases between them. The CDR3 loop spans 16 amino acids. The germline V gene has CDR1 SGDLS and CDR2 YYNGEE. CDR3 DNA sequence: TGTGCCAGCAGCCCTTCAGACGGGTCTAGCACAGATACGCAGTATTTT. Amino acid sequence: CASSPSDGSSTDTQYF.

V is TRBV7-9 and J is TRBJ2-7; possible D gene TRBD2, 6 bases. CDR1 and CDR2 (germline): SEHNR, FQNEAQ (reference sequence). Trimming took 5 bases from V and 2 from J, leaving 22 bases between them. The CDR3 totals 17 residues. CDR3 nucleotide sequence: TGTGCCAGCAGCCCCCCTTTACCGGCGGGACGAACCTACGAGCAGTACTTC. It yields the protein CASSPPLPAGRTYEQYF.

This chain uses TRBV6-5 with TRBJ2-5, with D perhaps matching TRBD2 (5 bases). The germline V gene has CDR1 MNHEY and CDR2 SVGAGI. Trimming took 9 bases from V and 0 from J, leaving 8 bases between them. The CDR3 runs to 12 residues. CDR3 sequence reads: CASTRDQETQYF. DNA of the CDR3: TGTGCCAGTACTAGGGACCAAGAGACCCAGTACTTC.

The chain recombines TRBV6-5 with TRBJ2-7; 7 bases match TRBD1. Per the germline V gene, CDR1 is MNHEY and CDR2 is SVGAGI. J lost 6 bases, V lost 5 bases, and 4 bases had no gene match. The length of the CDR3 is 12 residues. CDR3 sequence (DNA): TGTGCCAGCAGTACCCACAGGGGCGAGCAGTACTTC. This codes for CASSTHRGEQYF.

J is TRBJ2-1 and V is TRBV4-1; 8 bases align to TRBD1. Germline lookup yields CDR1 MGHRA and CDR2 YSYEKL. The CDR3 runs to 15 residues. With 1 base clipped from V and 7 bases from J, the junction kept 6 bases outside the gene matches. CDR3: CASSQGQGTLNEQFF. Here the CDR3 DNA reads TGCGCCAGCAGCCAAGGACAGGGGACCCTGAATGAGCAGTTCTTC.

This sequence joins TRBV6-2 or TRBV6-3 and TRBJ2-1; 10 bases are shared with TRBD2. Looked up from germline, CDR1 is MNHEY and CDR2 is SVGEGT. This CDR3 comprises 15 residues. Trimming took 3 bases from V and 9 from J; bases not matched to a gene: 8. CDR3 bases: TGTGCCAGCAGTTATGGGCTAGCGGGAGTCACTGAGCAGTTCTTC. It codes for CASSYGLAGVTEQFF.